This TCR beta chain was retrieved from a study of blood T cells in healthy people across ages. V dropped 0 bases and J dropped 5 bases, with 13 bases sitting between them. The CDR3 is 15 amino acids. CDR1 MNHNS and CDR2 SASEGT come from the germline V gene. This clonotype appeared many times. Primers used in a second PCR of about 6 to 12 cycles were a sample-barcoded 5' primer and a J-beta primer mix. Using its own MiXCR run on the 5' RACE reads, TCRdb lists one record per CDR3 protein. The data contain hundreds of thousands of distinct CDR3 sequences, about 30% of them singletons. The chain is built from TRBV6-1 and TRBJ2-5; no definite D call. The sequenced sample was blood. The sequence derives from a woman older than 75 in good health. For the CDR3, the DNA is TGTGCCAGCAGTGAAGCCATTTTGTTGGGGGAGACCCAGTACTTC. Translated, it gives CASSEAILLGETQYF.